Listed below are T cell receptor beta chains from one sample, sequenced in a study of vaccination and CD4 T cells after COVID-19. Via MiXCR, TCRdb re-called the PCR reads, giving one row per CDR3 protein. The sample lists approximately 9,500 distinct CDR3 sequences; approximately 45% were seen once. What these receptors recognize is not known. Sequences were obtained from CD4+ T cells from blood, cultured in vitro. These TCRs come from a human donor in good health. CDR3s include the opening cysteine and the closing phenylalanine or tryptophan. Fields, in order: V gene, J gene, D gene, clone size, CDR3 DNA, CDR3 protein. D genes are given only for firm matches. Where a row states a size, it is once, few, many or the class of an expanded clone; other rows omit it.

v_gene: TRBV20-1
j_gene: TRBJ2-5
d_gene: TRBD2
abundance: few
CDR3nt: TGCAGTGCCGCGAGAACTAGCGGACAAGAGACCCAGTACTTC
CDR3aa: CSAARTSGQETQYF

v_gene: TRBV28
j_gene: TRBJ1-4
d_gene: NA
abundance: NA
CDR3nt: TGTGCCAGCAGTTTAGCAGGGCTCAATGAAAAACTGTTTTTT
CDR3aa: CASSLAGLNEKLFF

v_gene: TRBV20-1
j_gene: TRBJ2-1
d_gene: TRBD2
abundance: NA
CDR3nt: TGCAGTGCTATACCCGGGACTAGGACTTACAATGAGCAGTTCTTC
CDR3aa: CSAIPGTRTYNEQFF

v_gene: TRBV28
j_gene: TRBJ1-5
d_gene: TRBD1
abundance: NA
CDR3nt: TGTGCCAGCAGTCTGACAGGGTACGCGCAGCCCCAGCATTTT
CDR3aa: CASSLTGYAQPQHF

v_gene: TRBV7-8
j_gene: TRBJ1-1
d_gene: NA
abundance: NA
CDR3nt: TGTGCCAGCAGCTTAGGGCAGGGCTTACGGAACACTGAAGCTTTCTTT
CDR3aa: CASSLGQGLRNTEAFF

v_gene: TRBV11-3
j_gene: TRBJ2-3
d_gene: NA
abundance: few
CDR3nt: TGTGCCAGCAGCTTAGGGCAGGGACATTATACGCAGTATTTT
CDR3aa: CASSLGQGHYTQYF

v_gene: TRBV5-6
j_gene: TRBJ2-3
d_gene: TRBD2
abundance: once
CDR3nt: TGTGCCAGCAGCTTAGGACTAGCGGCCACAGATACGCAGTATTTT
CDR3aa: CASSLGLAATDTQYF

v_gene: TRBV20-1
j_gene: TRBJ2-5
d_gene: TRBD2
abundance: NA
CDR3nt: TGCAGTATGTATGGGACTAGCGGGAGACTAAAGGAGACCCAGTACTTC
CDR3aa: CSMYGTSGRLKETQYF

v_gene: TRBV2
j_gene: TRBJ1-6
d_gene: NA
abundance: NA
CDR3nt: TGTGCCAGCAGGCCGGGACAATGGAGCTCCTATAATTCACCCCTCCACTTT
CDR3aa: CASRPGQWSSYNSPLHF

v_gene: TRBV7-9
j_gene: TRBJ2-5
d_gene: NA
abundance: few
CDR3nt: TGTGCCAGCAGCCTCGGGTGGGGAGGCCAAGAGACCCAGTACTTC
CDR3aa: CASSLGWGGQETQYF

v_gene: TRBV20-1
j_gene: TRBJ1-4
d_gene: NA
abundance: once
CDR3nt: TGCAGCAGTGTAGCTGGGATTAATGAAAAACTGTTTTTT
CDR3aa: CSSVAGINEKLFF

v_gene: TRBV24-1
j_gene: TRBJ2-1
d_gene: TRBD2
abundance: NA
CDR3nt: TGTGCCACCAGTGATTTGCAAACTAGCGGGAGAGGTGAGCAGTTCTTC
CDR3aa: CATSDLQTSGRGEQFF

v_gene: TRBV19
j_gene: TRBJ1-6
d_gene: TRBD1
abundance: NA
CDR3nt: TGTGCCAGTAGCGTACAGGGGGGTGATAATTCACCCCTCCACTTT
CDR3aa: CASSVQGGDNSPLHF

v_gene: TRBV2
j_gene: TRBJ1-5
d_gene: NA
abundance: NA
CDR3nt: TGTGCCAGCAATGATAGGGACAATCAGCCCCAGCATTTT
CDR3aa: CASNDRDNQPQHF

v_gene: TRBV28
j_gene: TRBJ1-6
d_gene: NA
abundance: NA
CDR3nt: TGTGCCAGCAGCGGGGGGCAGGTCCATAATTCACCCCTCCACTTT
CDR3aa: CASSGGQVHNSPLHF

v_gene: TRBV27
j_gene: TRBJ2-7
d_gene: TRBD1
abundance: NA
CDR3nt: TGTGCCAGCAGCATTCGACAGGGGGCCCCCTACGAGCAGTACTTC
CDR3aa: CASSIRQGAPYEQYF

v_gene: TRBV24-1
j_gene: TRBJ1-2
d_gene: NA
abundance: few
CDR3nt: TGTGCCACCAGTGATTCGCCCTCTGGGGGAAATGGCTACACCTTC
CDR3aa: CATSDSPSGGNGYTF

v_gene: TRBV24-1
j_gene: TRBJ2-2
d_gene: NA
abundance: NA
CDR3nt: TGTGCCACCAGTGATTCGAGACATACGAACACCGGGGAGCTGTTTTTT
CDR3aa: CATSDSRHTNTGELFF

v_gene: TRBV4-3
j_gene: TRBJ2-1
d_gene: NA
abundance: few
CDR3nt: TGCGCCAGCAGCCAAGGCCTTCTAGTTGCAAATGAGCAGTTCTTC
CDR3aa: CASSQGLLVANEQFF

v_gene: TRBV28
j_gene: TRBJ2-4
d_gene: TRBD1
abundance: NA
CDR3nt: TGTGCCAGCAGTTTATCCCCCCAGGGGGCGCGGGCCAAAAACATTCAGTACTTC
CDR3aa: CASSLSPQGARAKNIQYF

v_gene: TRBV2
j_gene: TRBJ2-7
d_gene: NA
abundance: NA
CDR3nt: TGTGCCAGCAGCACCCCTAGGGGAGGCTCCTACGAGCAGTACTTC
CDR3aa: CASSTPRGGSYEQYF